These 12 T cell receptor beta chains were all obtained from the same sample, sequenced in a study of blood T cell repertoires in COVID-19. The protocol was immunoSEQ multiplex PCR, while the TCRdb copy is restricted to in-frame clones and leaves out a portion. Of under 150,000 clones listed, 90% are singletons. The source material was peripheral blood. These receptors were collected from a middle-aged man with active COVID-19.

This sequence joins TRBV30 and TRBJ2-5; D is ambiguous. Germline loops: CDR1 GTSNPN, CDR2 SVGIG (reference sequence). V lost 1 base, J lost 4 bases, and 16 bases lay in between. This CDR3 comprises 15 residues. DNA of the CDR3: TGTGCCTGGAGTGGGCCCGCGACTGGATTAGAGACCCAGTACTTC. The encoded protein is CAWSGPATGLETQYF.

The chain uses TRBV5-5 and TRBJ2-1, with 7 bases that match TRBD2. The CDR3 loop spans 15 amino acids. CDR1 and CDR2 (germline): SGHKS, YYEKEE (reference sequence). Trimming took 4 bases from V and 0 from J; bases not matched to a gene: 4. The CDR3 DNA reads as TGTGCCAGCAGCCTAGCGGTTAGCTCCTACAATGAGCAGTTCTTC. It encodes CASSLAVSSYNEQFF.

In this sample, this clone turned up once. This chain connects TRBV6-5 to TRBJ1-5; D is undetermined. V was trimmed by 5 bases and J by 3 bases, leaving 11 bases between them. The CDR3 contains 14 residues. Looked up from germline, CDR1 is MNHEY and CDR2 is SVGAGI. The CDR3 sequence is CASSSRLLNQPQHF. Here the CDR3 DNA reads TGTGCCAGCAGTAGCCGACTCCTCAATCAGCCCCAGCATTTT.

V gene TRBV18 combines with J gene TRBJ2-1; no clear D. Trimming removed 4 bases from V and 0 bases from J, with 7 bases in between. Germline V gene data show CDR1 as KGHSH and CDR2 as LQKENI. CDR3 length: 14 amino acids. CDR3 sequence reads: CASSQSSSYNEQFF. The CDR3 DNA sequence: TGTGCCAGCTCACAATCGAGCTCCTACAATGAGCAGTTCTTC.

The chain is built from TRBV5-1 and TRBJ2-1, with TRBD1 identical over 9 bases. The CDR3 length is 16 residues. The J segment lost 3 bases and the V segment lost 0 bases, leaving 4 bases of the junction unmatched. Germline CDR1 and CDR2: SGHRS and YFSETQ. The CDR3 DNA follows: TGCGCCAGCAGCTTGGTCGGGACAGGGTACTACAATGAGCAGTTCTTC. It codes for CASSLVGTGYYNEQFF.

DNA of the CDR3: TGCAGCGTTGAAGGGGGCATCCGGCAGTTCTTC. Its protein is CSVEGGIRQFF. The chain carries TRBV29-1 and TRBJ2-1; tentatively, D is TRBD1 (5 bases). CDR1 and CDR2 from the germline V gene are SQVTM and ANQGSEA. The CDR3 is 11 residues long. V shed 1 base and J shed 12 bases, with 10 bases lying between them.

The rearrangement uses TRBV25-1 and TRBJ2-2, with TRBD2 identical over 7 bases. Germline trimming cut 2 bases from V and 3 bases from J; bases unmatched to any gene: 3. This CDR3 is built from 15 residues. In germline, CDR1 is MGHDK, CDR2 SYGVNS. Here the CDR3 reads CASSERGSHTGELFF. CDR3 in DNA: TGTGCCAGCAGTGAACGCGGGAGTCACACCGGGGAGCTGTTTTTT.

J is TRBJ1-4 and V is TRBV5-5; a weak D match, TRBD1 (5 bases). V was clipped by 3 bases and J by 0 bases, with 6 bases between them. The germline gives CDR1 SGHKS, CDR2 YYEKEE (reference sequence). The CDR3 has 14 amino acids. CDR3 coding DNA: TGTGCCAGCAGCTCCAGGGCAACTAATGAAAAACTGTTTTTT. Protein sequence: CASSSRATNEKLFF.

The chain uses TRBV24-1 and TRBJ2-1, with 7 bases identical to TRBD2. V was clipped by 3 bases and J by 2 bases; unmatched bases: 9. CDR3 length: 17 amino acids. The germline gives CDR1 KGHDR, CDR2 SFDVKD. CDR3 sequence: CATSDTGTMAPYNEQFF. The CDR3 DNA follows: TGTGCCACCAGTGATACCGGGACTATGGCACCCTACAATGAGCAGTTCTTC.

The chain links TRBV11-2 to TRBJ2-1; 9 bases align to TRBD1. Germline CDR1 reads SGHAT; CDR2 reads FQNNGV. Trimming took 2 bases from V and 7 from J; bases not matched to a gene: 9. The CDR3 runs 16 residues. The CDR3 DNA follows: TGTGCCAGCAGCTTAAGTCTGACAGGGGGAAAAAATGAGCAGTTCTTC. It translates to CASSLSLTGGKNEQFF.

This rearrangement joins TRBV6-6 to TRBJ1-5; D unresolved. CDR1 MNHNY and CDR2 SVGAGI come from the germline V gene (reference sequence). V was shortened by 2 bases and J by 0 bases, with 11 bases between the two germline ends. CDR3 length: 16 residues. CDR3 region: CASSYELTDSNQPQHF. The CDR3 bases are TGTGCCAGCAGTTACGAACTCACAGATAGCAATCAGCCCCAGCATTTT.

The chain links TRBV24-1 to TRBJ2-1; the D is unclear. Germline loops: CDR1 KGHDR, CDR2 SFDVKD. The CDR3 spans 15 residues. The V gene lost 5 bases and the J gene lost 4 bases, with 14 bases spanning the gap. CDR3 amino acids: CATSVPAAEYNEQFF. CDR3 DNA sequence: TGTGCCACCAGTGTCCCAGCCGCGGAGTACAATGAGCAGTTCTTC.